This TCR beta chain derives from a study of cytomegalovirus exposure and HLA in healthy donors (dated by TCRdb to about 2017). Regarding the study in general: According to a later analysis, one platform produced both the 120 validation repertoires and the 666 repertoires of the first cohort. The aim of the study was to test whether cataloging public T cell receptors could identify signatures of past pathogen exposure. Besides the first cohort of 500 to 700 subjects, a separate validation cohort made up of about 120 different subjects was used. High-throughput TCR immunosequencing, statistical association of individual TCRs with disease status, and machine learning were combined to predict cytomegalovirus infection status.

Library preparation used the immunoSEQ multiplex PCR assay. In the paper's pipeline: A statistical classification framework was built for diagnosing cytomegalovirus status from the catalog of TCR beta chain sequences. TCRdb re-hosts the immuneACCESS table, in-frame sequences only. Its copies lack some clones; in the studies checked, an unresolved V gene accounts for under half of them, and the cause for the rest is not known. For V, J and clone size, that table is used; D and trimming come from the DNA. Within this sample are 150,000 to 180,000 clones, with around 88% of them counted one time only. The ten largest clones represent about 22% of the sample. The donors belonged to the validation cohort of approximately 130 subjects, which was separate from the approximately 610-subject first cohort. For this clone: Its specific antigen is unknown. The record has no base qualities; no much larger clone is one base away.

As encoded in the germline V gene (reference sequence), CDR1 is MNHNY while CDR2 is SVGAGI. The junction shows trimming of 4 bases on V and 8 bases on J, and the gene matches do not reach 5 bases of it. Inclusive of the bounding cysteine and phenylalanine, the CDR3 is 13 residues long. Of the read, only the CDR3 DNA is kept; its 39 bases are in frame from base 1. Overall results and qualifications from the work: In a later analysis, TCRs clustered in the first cohort were found to also tend to co-occur in the roughly 120 validation repertoires, with about 93% of cluster scores above 0. The authors suggested that the approach could potentially be extended to other disease states and immunological phenotypes. The study listed 150 to 200 TCR beta chains as associated with cytomegalovirus. Three of the identified cytomegalovirus-associated TCR beta chains were confirmed in vitro to be specific for cytomegalovirus antigens. Cytomegalovirus status was reported to be diagnosed by the classifier with high specificity and sensitivity in both the original and validation cohorts. All 110 or so repertoires were used to score co-occurrence in the validation cohort in a later analysis, because that analysis had no HLA typing for the cohort. While some public TCRs were present in many individuals, most TCR sequences turned up only very rarely across donors.

This sequence originates from a man younger than 35 in good health and CMV-seropositive. The chain uses TRBV6-6 and TRBJ1-5, with 7 bases matching TRBD1. Sequencing was done on a sample of PBMCs. The nucleotide sequence reads as follows: TGTGCCAGCAGTTCTGACAGGGCCAAGCCCCAGCATTTT. Translated, it reads CASSSDRAKPQHF.